A single sample gave rise to the 13 T cell receptor beta chains below, sequenced in a study of shared clonotypes between healthy human individuals. Profiled with immunoSEQ multiplex PCR; TCRdb holds only in-frame clones, not every one. Among fewer than 3 million clones listed, 80% to 95% were seen once. The sample taken for sequencing was naive CD4+ T cells from PBMCs. Subset given: CD45RA+ positively selected. These receptors were taken from a man aged 18 to 35 in good health. Some clones in this sample may be carry-over from other donors' samples.

The chain links TRBV11-2 to TRBJ2-1; 13 positions agree with TRBD2. V dropped 5 bases and J dropped 9; count of bases not matched to a gene: 10. Germline lookup yields CDR1 SGHAT and CDR2 FQNNGV. The CDR3 is 16 residues long. This CDR3 reads CASSGRTSGRGSEQFF. CDR3 sequence (DNA): TGTGCCAGCAGCGGTCGGACTAGCGGGAGAGGGAGTGAGCAGTTCTTC.

Comment on this clone: Different DNA sequences within this sample yield the same CDR3. The chain links TRBV5-1 to TRBJ2-2; TRBD2 might be the D (6 bases). Trimming took off 4 bases at V and 2 bases at J, with 9 bases between the two ends. The CDR3 extends over 14 amino acids. The germline V gene encodes CDR1 SGHRS and CDR2 YFSETQ. CDR3 sequence reads: CASSLGGNTGELFF. The CDR3 DNA sequence: TGCGCCAGCAGCCTGGGGGGAAACACCGGGGAGCTGTTTTTT.

CDR3 DNA: TGTGCCAGCTCCCTAAAGGGGGATACGCAGTATTTT. Translation gives CASSLKGDTQYF. The chain couples TRBV18 to TRBJ2-3; tentatively, D is TRBD1 (5 bases). CDR3 length: 12 residues. Germline values: CDR1 KGHSH, CDR2 LQKENI. With 6 bases removed from V and 6 bases from J, the gap between germline ends came to 10 bases.

This clone came up once. The chain combines TRBV2 with TRBJ2-1, with D possibly TRBD2 on 6 matching bases. The length of the CDR3 is 15 residues. From germline, CDR1 is SNHLY and CDR2 FYNNEI. Between the trimmed V and J ends, which lost 7 bases and 3 bases, there was a span of 16 bases. The CDR3 DNA follows: TGTGCCAGCAACTATGCGGGGATCGACTACAATGAGCAGTTCTTC. Amino acids: CASNYAGIDYNEQFF.

CDR3 in DNA: TGTGCCAGTAGTATACAGGGAAAGAATCAGCCCCAGCATTTT. This codes for CASSIQGKNQPQHF. The chain links TRBV19 to TRBJ1-5; possible D gene TRBD1, 5 bases. Trimming removed 2 bases from V and 4 bases from J, with 9 bases in between. Per germline, CDR1 LNHDA and CDR2 SQIVND (reference sequence). There are 14 residues in the CDR3.

The chain recombines TRBV18 with TRBJ1-1, with D unresolved. The length of the CDR3 is 12 residues. V was pared by 6 bases and J by 4 bases, with 9 bases between. Per germline, CDR1 KGHSH and CDR2 LQKENI. The CDR3 here is CASSPARTEAFF. DNA of the CDR3: TGTGCCAGCTCGCCGGCCCGCACTGAAGCTTTCTTT.

The V call is TRBV6-5, the J call TRBJ1-1, with D maybe TRBD1 (6 bases). V shed 6 bases and J shed 3 bases, with 14 bases lying between them. The CDR3 extends over 14 amino acids. CDR1 is MNHEY and CDR2 is SVGAGI in the germline V gene. DNA of the CDR3: TGTGCCAGCAGCCGCGGGGGGCTCGACACTGAAGCTTTCTTT. Protein sequence: CASSRGGLDTEAFF.

V gene TRBV4-2 combines with J gene TRBJ2-7; tentatively, D is TRBD1 or TRBD2 (5 bases each). Germline V gene lookup returns CDR1 LGHNA and CDR2 YNFKEQ. This CDR3 region has 14 residues. Trimming took 5 bases from V and 0 from J, leaving 11 bases between them. CDR3 nucleotide sequence: TGTGCCAGCAGCGGACGGGACCTCTCCTACGAGCAGTACTTC. Its translation is CASSGRDLSYEQYF.

The chain has TRBV5-1 and TRBJ1-1; TRBD1 might be the D (6 bases). The CDR3 loop spans 15 amino acids. Trimming stripped 0 bases from V and 1 base from J, with 10 bases between. CDR1 and CDR2 from the germline V gene are SGHRS and YFSETQ. The CDR3 loop reads CASSLAGAWNTEAFF. The CDR3 DNA follows: TGCGCCAGCAGCTTGGCAGGGGCATGGAACACTGAAGCTTTCTTT.

The V gene is TRBV7-3, the J gene TRBJ2-1, with 10 nucleotides matching TRBD2. The CDR3 spans 14 residues. V shed 4 bases, J shed 8 bases, and the junction held 5 bases outside the gene matches. Germline CDR1 and CDR2: SGHTA and FQGTGA. The CDR3 nucleotides are TGTGCCAGCAGCTCGGGACTAGCGAACGATGAGCAGTTCTTC. Amino acids: CASSSGLANDEQFF.

As to this clone: Other DNA sequences in the sample encode the same CDR3. The chain joins TRBV7-3 to TRBJ2-1, with 11 bases matching TRBD2. The CDR3 contains 15 residues. Germline V CDR1 and CDR2: SGHTA, FQGTGA. V lost 5 bases and J lost 2; bases outside the gene matches: 2. Here the CDR3 DNA reads TGTGCCAGCAGCAGGGGACTAGCGGCCTACAATGAGCAGTTCTTC. This gives the protein CASSRGLAAYNEQFF.

J is TRBJ2-2 and V is TRBV30; no clear D gene. In germline, CDR1 is GTSNPN, CDR2 SVGIG (reference sequence). This CDR3 is 12 amino acids long. Between the trimmed V and J ends, which lost 4 bases and 6 bases, there was a span of 9 bases. CDR3 DNA: TGTGCCTGGAACTTTGTACCCGGGGAGCTGTTTTTT. It encodes CAWNFVPGELFF.

This clone was observed a few times. The chain couples TRBV9 to TRBJ2-3; D perhaps matches TRBD1 (6 bases). This CDR3 has 14 amino acids. V dropped 6 bases and J dropped 2 bases, with 13 bases sitting between them. The germline CDR1 and CDR2 sequences are SGDLS and YYNGEE. Here the CDR3 DNA reads TGTGCCAGCACCCTGGACAGCCTCACAGATACGCAGTATTTT. Its protein product is CASTLDSLTDTQYF.